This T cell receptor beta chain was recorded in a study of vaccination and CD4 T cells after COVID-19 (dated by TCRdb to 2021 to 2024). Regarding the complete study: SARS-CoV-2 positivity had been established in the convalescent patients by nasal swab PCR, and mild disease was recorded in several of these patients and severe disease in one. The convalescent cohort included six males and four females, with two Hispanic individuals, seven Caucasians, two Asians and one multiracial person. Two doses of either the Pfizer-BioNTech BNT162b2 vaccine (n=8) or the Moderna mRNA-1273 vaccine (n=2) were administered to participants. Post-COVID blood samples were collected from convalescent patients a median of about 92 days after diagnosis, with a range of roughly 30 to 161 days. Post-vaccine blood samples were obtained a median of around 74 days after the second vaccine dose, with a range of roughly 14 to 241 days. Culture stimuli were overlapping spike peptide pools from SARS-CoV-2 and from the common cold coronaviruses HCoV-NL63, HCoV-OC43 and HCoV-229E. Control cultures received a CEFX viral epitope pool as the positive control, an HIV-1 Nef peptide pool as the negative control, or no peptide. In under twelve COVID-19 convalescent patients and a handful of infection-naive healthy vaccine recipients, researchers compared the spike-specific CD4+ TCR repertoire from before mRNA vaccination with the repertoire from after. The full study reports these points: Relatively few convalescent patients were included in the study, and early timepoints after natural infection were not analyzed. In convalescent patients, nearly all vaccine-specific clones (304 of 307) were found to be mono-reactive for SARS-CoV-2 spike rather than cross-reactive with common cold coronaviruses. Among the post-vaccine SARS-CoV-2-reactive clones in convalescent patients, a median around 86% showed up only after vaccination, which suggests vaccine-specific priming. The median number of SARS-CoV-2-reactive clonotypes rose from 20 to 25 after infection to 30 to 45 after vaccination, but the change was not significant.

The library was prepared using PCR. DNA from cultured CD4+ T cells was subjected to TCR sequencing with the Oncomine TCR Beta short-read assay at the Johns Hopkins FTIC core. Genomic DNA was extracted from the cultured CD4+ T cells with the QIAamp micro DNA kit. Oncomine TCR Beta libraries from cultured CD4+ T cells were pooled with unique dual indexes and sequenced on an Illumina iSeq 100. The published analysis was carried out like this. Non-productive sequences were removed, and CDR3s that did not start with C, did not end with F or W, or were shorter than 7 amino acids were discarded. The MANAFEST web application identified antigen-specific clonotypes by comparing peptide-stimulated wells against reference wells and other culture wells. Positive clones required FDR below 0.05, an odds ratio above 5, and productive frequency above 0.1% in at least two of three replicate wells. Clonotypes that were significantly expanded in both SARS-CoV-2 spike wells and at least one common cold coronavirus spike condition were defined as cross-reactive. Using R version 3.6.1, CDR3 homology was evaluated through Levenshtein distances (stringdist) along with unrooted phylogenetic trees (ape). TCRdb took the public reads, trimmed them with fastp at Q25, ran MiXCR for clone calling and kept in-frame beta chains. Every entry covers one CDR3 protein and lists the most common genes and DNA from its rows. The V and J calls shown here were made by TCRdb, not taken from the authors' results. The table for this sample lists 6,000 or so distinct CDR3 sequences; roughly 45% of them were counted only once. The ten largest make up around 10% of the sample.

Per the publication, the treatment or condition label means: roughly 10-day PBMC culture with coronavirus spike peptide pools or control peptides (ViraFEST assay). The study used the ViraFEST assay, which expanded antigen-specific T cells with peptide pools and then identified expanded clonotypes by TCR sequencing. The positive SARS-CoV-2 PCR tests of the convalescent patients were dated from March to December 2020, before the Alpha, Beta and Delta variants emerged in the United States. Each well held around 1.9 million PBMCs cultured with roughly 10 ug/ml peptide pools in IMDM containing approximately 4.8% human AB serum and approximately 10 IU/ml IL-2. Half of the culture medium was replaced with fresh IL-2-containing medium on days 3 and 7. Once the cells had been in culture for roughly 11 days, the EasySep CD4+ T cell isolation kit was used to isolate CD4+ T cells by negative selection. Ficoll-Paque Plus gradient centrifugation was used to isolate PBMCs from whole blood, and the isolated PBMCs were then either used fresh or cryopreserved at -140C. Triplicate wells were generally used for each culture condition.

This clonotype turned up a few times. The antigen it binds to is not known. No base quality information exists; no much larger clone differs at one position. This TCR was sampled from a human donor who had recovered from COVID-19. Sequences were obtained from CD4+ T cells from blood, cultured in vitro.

The sequenced DNA: TGCAGTGCGAACTCGAGGGAATCCTACGAGCAGTACTTC. The encoded protein is CSANSRESYEQYF. The sequence joins TRBV20-1 to TRBJ2-7; TRBD2 is a possible D gene, resting on 5 matching bases. CDR1 and CDR2 are drawn from the germline V gene (reference sequence): DFQATT, SNEGSKA. V and J are truncated by 6 bases and 1 base respectively, leaving an intervening sequence of 13 bases. The CDR3 runs 13 residues from the cysteine to the phenylalanine. Only the CDR3 part of the read is kept: 39 bases, read in frame from the first base.